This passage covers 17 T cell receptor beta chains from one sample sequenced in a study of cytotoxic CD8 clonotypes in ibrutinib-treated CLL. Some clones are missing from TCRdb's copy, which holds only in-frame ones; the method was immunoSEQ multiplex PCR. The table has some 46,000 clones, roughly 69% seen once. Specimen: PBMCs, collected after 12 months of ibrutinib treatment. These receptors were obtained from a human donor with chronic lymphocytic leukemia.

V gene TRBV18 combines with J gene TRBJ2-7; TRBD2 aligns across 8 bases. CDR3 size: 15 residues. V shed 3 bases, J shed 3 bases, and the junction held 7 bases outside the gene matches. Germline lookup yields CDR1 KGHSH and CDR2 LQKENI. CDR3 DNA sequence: TGTGCCAGCTCACCGCAGCGGGAGAGTTTCTACGAGCAGTACTTC. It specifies CASSPQRESFYEQYF. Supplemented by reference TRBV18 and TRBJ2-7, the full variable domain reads NAGVMQNPRHLVRRRGQEARLRCSPMKGHSHVYWYRQLPEEGLKFMVYLQKENIIDESGMPKERFSAEFPKEGPSILRIQQVVRGDSAAYFCASSPQRESFYEQYFGPGTRLTVT.

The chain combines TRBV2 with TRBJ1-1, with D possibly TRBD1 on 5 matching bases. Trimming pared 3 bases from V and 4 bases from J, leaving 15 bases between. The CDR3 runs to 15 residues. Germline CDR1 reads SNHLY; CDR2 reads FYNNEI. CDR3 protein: CASSDRGGWGTEAFF. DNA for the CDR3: TGTGCCAGCAGTGATCGGGGCGGTTGGGGCACTGAAGCTTTCTTT.

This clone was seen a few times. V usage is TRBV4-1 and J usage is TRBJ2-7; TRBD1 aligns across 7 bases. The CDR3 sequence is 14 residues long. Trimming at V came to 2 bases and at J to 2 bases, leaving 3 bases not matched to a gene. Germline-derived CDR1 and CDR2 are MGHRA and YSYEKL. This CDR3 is CASSQPGTAYEQYF. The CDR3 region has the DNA TGCGCCAGCAGCCAACCCGGGACAGCCTACGAGCAGTACTTC.

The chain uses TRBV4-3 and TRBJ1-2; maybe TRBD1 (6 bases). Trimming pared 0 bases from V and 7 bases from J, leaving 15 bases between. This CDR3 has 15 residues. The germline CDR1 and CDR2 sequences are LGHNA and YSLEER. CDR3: CASSQDLAGARGYTF. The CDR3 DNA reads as TGCGCCAGCAGCCAAGATCTGGCGGGGGCGCGTGGCTACACCTTC.

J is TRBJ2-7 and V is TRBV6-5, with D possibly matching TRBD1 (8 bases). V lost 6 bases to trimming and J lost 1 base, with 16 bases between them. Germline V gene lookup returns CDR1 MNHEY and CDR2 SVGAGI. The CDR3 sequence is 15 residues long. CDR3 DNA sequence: TGTGCCAGCAGCCGCGGACAGGGAGGGTCCTACGAGCAGTACTTC. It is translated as CASSRGQGGSYEQYF.

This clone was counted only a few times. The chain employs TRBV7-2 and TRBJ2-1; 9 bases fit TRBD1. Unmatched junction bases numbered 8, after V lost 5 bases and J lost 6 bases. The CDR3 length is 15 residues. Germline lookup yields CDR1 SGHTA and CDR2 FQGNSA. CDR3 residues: CASSQGTGFLNEQFF. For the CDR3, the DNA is TGTGCCAGCAGCCAAGGGACAGGGTTCCTCAATGAGCAGTTCTTC. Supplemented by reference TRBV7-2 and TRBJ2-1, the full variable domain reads GAGVSQSPSNKVTEKGKDVELRCDPISGHTALYWYRQSLGQGLEFLIYFQGNSAPDKSGLPSDRFSAERTGGSVSTLTIQRTQQEDSAVYLCASSQGTGFLNEQFFGPGTRLTVL.

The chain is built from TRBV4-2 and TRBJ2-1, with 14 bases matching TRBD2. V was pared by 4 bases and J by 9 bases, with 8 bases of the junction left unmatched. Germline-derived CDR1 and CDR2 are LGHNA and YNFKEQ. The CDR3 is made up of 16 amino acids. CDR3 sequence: CASSPTSGRAGTEQFF. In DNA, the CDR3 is TGTGCCAGCAGCCCGACTAGCGGGAGGGCCGGTACTGAGCAGTTCTTC.

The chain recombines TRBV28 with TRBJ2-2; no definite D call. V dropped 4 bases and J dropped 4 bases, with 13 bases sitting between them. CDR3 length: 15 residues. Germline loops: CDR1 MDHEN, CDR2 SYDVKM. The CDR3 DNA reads TGTGCCAGCAGTTCTGACTCTCTGGGCACCGGGGAGCTGTTTTTT. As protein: CASSSDSLGTGELFF.

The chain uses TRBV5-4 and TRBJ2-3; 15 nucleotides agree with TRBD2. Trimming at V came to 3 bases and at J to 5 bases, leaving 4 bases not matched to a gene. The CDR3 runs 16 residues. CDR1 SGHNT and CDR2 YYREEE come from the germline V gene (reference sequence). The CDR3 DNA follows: TGTGCCAGCAGCTGGACTAGCGGGAGGGCGGGAGATACGCAGTATTTT. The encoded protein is CASSWTSGRAGDTQYF.

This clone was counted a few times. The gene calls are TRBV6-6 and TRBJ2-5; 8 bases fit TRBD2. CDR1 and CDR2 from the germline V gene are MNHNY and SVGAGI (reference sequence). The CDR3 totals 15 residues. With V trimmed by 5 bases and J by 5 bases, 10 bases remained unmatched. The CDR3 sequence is CASSGLSGIRETQYF. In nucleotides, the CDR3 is TGTGCCAGCAGTGGACTTAGCGGGATCCGGGAGACCCAGTACTTC.

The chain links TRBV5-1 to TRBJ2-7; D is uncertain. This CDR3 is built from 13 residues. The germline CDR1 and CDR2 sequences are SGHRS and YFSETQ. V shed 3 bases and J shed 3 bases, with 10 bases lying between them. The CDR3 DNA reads TGCGCCAGCAGCTCCGGGTCGGGCTACGAGCAGTACTTC. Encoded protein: CASSSGSGYEQYF.

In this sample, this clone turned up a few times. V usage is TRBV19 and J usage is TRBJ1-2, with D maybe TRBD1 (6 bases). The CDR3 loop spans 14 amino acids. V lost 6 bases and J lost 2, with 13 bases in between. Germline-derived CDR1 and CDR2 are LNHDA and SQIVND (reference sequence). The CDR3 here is CASRTGQSNYGYTF. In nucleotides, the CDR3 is TGTGCCAGTAGGACAGGACAGTCGAACTATGGCTACACCTTC.

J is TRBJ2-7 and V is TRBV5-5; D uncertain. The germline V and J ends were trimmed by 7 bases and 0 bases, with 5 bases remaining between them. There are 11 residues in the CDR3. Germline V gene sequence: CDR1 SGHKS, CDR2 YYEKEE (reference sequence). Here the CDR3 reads CASSPSYEQYF. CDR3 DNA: TGTGCCAGCTCCCCCTCCTACGAGCAGTACTTC.

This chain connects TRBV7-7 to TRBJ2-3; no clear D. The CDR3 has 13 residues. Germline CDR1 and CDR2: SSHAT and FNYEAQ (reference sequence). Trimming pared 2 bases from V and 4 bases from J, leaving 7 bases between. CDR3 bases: TGTGCCAGCAGCTTATTGGCTGCAGATACGCAGTATTTT. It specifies CASSLLAADTQYF. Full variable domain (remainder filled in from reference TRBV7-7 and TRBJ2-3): GAGVSQSPRYKVTKRGQDVTLRCDPISSHATLYWYQQALGQGPEFLTYFNYEAQPDKSGLPSDRFSAERPEGSISTLTIQRTEQRDSAMYRCASSLLAADTQYFGPGTRLTVL.

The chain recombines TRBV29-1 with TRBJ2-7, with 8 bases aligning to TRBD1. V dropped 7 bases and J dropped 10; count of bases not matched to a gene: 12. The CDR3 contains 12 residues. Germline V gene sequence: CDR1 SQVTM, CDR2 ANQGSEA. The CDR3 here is CSASDRAGAQYF. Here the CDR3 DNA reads TGCAGCGCCTCGGACAGGGCCGGGGCCCAGTACTTC.

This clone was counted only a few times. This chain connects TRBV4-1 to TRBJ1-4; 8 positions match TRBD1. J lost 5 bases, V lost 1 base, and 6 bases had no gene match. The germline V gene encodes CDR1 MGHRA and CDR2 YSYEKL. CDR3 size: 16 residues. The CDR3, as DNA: TGCGCCAGCAGCCAAGTAGGACAGGGAGGGAATGAAAAACTGTTTTTT. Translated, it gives CASSQVGQGGNEKLFF.

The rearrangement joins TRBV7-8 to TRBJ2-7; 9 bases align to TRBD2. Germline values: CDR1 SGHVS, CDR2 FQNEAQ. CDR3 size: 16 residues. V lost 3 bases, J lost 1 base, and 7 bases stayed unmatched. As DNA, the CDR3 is TGTGCCAGCAGCTTGGGTAGCGGGAGTCTTTCCTACGAGCAGTACTTC. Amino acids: CASSLGSGSLSYEQYF. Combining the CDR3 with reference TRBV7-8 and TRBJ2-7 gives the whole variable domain GAGVSQSPRYKVAKRGQDVALRCDPISGHVSLFWYQQALGQGPEFLTYFQNEAQLDKSGLPSDRFFAERPEGSVSTLKIQRTQQEDSAVYLCASSLGSGSLSYEQYFGPGTRLTVT.